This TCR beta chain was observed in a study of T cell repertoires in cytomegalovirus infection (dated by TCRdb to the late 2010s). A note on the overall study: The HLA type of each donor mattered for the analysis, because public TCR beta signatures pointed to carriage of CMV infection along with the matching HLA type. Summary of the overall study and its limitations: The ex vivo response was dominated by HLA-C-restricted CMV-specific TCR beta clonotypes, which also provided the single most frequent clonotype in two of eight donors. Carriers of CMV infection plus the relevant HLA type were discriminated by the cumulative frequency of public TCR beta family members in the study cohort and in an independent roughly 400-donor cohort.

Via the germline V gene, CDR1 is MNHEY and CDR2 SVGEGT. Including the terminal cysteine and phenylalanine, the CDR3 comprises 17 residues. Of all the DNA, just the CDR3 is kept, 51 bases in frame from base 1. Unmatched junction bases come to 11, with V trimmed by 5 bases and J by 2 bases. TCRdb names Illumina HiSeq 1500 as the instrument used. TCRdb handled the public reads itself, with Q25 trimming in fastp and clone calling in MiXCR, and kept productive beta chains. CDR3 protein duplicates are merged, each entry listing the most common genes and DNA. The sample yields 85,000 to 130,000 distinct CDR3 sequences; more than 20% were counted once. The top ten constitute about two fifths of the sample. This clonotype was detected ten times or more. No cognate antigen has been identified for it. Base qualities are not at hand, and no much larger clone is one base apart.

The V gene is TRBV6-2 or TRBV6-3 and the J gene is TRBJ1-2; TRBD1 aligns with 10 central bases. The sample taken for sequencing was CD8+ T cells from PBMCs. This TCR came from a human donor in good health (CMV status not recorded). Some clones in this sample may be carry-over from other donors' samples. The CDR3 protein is CASSPYQTGGANYGYTF. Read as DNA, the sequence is TGTGCCAGCAGTCCGTACCAGACAGGGGGCGCGAACTATGGCTACACCTTC.